The present T cell receptor beta chain was sequenced within a study of blood T cell repertoires in COVID-19. Individuals aged about 18 to 100 years were recruited from about two dozen US areas. Per the germline V gene, CDR1 is MGHRA and CDR2 is YSYEKL. Trimming removed 6 bases from V and 4 bases from J; junction bases left unmatched: 9. The CDR3 has 17 amino acids. Sequenced by immunoSEQ multiplex PCR; TCRdb stores in-frame clones only, minus some. The data hold some 220,000 clones, with about 88% observed a single time. Sequencing was done on a sample of PBMCs or T cells enriched from blood (not recorded which). The source is a woman younger than 45 who had recovered from COVID-19. The chain couples TRBV4-1 to TRBJ2-3, with TRBD2 identical over 14 bases. The CDR3 sequence is CASSPGLAGGRADTQYF. Here the CDR3 DNA reads TGCGCCAGCAGTCCTGGACTAGCGGGGGGCAGGGCAGATACGCAGTATTTT.